This T cell receptor (beta chain) was observed in a study of T cells in localized non-small cell lung cancer. Only in-frame clones appear in the TCRdb table, and some are missing; sequencing was by immunoSEQ multiplex PCR. This sample has roughly 35,000 clones, with about nine tenths found just once. Comments on this clone: This CDR3 is also generated by other DNA sequences in the sample.

The germline V gene encodes CDR1 MNHNS and CDR2 SASEGT. The CDR3 runs to 13 residues. V was cut by 2 bases and J by 1 base, with 5 bases left in between. The source material was peripheral blood, sampled before any cancer treatment. The clonotype was recovered from a female donor aged 60 or older with stage I lung adenocarcinoma. The chain combines TRBV6-1 with TRBJ1-1; D remains unclear. The CDR3 here is CASSERQNTEAFF. DNA for the CDR3: TGTGCCAGCAGTGAACGACAGAACACTGAAGCTTTCTTT.